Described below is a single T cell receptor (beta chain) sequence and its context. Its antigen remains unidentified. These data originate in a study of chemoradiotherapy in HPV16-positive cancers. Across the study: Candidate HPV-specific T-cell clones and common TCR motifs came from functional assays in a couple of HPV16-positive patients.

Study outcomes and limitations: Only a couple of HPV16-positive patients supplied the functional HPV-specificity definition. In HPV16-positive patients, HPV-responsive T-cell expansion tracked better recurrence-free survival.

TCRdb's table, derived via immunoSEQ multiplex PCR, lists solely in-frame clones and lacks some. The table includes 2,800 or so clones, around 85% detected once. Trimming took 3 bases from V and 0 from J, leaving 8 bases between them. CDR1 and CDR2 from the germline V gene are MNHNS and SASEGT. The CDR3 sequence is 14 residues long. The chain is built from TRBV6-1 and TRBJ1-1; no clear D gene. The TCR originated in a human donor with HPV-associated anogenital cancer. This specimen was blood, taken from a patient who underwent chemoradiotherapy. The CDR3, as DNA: TGTGCCAGCAGTGATCGGCAGATGAACACTGAAGCTTTCTTT. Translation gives CASSDRQMNTEAFF.